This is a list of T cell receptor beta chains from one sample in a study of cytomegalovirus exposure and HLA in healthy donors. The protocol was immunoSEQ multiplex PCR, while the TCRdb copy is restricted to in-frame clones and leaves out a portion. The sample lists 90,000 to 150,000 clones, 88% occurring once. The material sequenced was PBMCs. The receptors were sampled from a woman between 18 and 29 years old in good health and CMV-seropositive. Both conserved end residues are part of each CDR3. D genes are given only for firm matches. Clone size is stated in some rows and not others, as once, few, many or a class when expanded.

CDR3 DNA: TGCAGTGCTGGGGCGGGGGCGGGCTACACCTTC
CDR3 protein: CSAGAGAGYTF
D gene: -
clone size: once
V gene: TRBV20-1
J gene: TRBJ1-2

CDR3 DNA: TGTGCCAGCAGCTTGGCATCCCTAGCGGGAGACAACAATGAGCAGTTCTTC
CDR3 protein: CASSLASLAGDNNEQFF
D gene: TRBD2
clone size: -
V gene: TRBV5-4
J gene: TRBJ2-1

CDR3 DNA: TGTGCCAGCAGCTTAGTAATGGTTAGCGGGGGCCGTGTGGTCCAGTATTTT
CDR3 protein: CASSLVMVSGGRVVQYF
D gene: TRBD2
clone size: once
V gene: TRBV7-9
J gene: TRBJ2-3

CDR3 DNA: TGTGCCAGCAGCGCCGGACAGCAGGACTACACCTTC
CDR3 protein: CASSAGQQDYTF
D gene: -
clone size: -
V gene: TRBV5-4
J gene: TRBJ1-2

CDR3 DNA: TGTGCCAGCAGTACCCCGGACAGCCTAGGGCCCCAGCATTTT
CDR3 protein: CASSTPDSLGPQHF
D gene: -
clone size: -
V gene: TRBV6-5
J gene: TRBJ1-5

CDR3 DNA: TGCGCCAGCAGCCGCGGACTAGCGGTCGACACTGAGCAGTTCTTC
CDR3 protein: CASSRGLAVDTEQFF
D gene: TRBD2
clone size: -
V gene: TRBV4-3
J gene: TRBJ2-1

CDR3 DNA: TGTGCCAGCAGCTCGGGGGGCGAGCAGTACTTC
CDR3 protein: CASSSGGEQYF
D gene: TRBD2
clone size: -
V gene: TRBV7-2
J gene: TRBJ2-7

CDR3 DNA: TGTGCCAGCAGCCTTGGACAGTTCCCCTACGAGCAGTACTTC
CDR3 protein: CASSLGQFPYEQYF
D gene: -
clone size: -
V gene: TRBV28
J gene: TRBJ2-7

CDR3 DNA: TGTGCCAGCAGTGGGACACATCTTTCACCCCTCCACTTT
CDR3 protein: CASSGTHLSPLHF
D gene: -
clone size: few
V gene: TRBV2
J gene: TRBJ1-6

CDR3 DNA: TGTGCCAGCAGCTTGCGCGTAGACTACGAGCAGTACTTC
CDR3 protein: CASSLRVDYEQYF
D gene: -
clone size: -
V gene: TRBV5-4
J gene: TRBJ2-7

CDR3 DNA: TGTGCCTGGAGTGGGGAACAGGGGACAAACTATGGCTACACCTTC
CDR3 protein: CAWSGEQGTNYGYTF
D gene: TRBD1
clone size: once
V gene: TRBV30
J gene: TRBJ1-2

CDR3 DNA: TGTGCCAGCAGCCAACGGAACTATGGCTACACCTTC
CDR3 protein: CASSQRNYGYTF
D gene: -
clone size: -
V gene: TRBV14
J gene: TRBJ1-2

CDR3 DNA: TGTGCCAGCTCTATCGGGACTAGCACAGATACGCAGTATTTT
CDR3 protein: CASSIGTSTDTQYF
D gene: -
clone size: -
V gene: TRBV9
J gene: TRBJ2-3

CDR3 DNA: TGTGCCAGCAGTCCTGACAGGGGTGAGACTGAAGCTTTCTTT
CDR3 protein: CASSPDRGETEAFF
D gene: TRBD1
clone size: -
V gene: TRBV6-6
J gene: TRBJ1-1

CDR3 DNA: TGTGCCAGCAGCTTGAACAGGGGGGGATACGAGCAGTACTTC
CDR3 protein: CASSLNRGGYEQYF
D gene: -
clone size: -
V gene: TRBV5-4
J gene: TRBJ2-7